The TCR beta chain described here comes from a study of blood T cells in healthy people across ages. As for the study in general: The template switching approach captured approximately one barcoded beta molecule for every two T cells.

This clonotype was recorded many times. What it recognizes is unknown. A J-beta primer mix and a sample-barcoded 5' primer were used in a second PCR of roughly 6 to 11 cycles. TCRdb analysed the 5' RACE reads with MiXCR anew, one entry per CDR3 protein. The repertoire holds around 900,000 distinct CDR3 sequences, with 29% as singletons. Sample donors were healthy Caucasian individuals that came from Russia, aged 6 to 90. V was clipped by 6 bases and J by 5 bases, with 14 bases between them. The CDR3 runs to 13 residues. CDR1 SGHTA and CDR2 FQGNSA come from the germline V gene. Study conclusions and caveats: Per-million-T-cell TCR beta diversity fell roughly linearly with age. It was held that diversity estimates obtained from one million T cells represented underestimates.

J is TRBJ2-7 and V is TRBV7-2; D is possibly TRBD1 or TRBD2 (6 bases each). The sample taken for sequencing was blood. The receptor's source is a woman aged 80 or over in good health. The chain's CDR3 is CASRWRGANEQYF. Here the CDR3 DNA reads TGTGCCAGCAGGTGGAGGGGGGCAAACGAGCAGTACTTC. The full variable domain, completed using reference TRBV7-2 and TRBJ2-7, is GAGVSQSPSNKVTEKGKDVELRCDPISGHTALYWYRQSLGQGLEFLIYFQGNSAPDKSGLPSDRFSAERTGGSVSTLTIQRTQQEDSAVYLCASRWRGANEQYFGPGTRLTVT.